The 32 T cell receptor beta chains given below trace back to one sample, sequenced in a study of blood T cell repertoires in COVID-19. Assay used: immunoSEQ multiplex PCR; TCRdb lists only in-frame clones, some missing. The data contain 60,000 to 70,000 clones, approximately 86% of them singletons. Input material: peripheral blood. The receptors stem from a man aged 35 to 55 with COVID-19, enrolled during active disease.

This clone appeared many times. V is TRBV2 and J is TRBJ1-2; the D is unclear. Trimming shortened V by 4 bases and J by 0 bases, and 12 bases separated the two germline ends. Germline assignment: CDR1 SNHLY and CDR2 FYNNEI. The CDR3 extends over 15 amino acids. The CDR3, as DNA: TGTGCCAGCAGTGGGCGGGTCCTAGCTAACTATGGCTACACCTTC. Its translation: CASSGRVLANYGYTF.

The chain employs TRBV3-1 (or the pseudogene TRBV3-2) and TRBJ2-3, with 7 bases identical to TRBD1. CDR1 is LGHDT, CDR2 YNNKEL, per germline (reference sequence). The V and J ends lost 4 bases and 4 bases, in that order; junction bases with no gene match: 14. This CDR3 comprises 17 residues. The CDR3 DNA follows: TGTGCCAGCAGCCGCAACCAGGGACAGCCACTCGCAGATACGCAGTATTTT. Encoded protein: CASSRNQGQPLADTQYF.

This chain uses TRBV20-1 with TRBJ2-5, with 7 bases fitting TRBD1. CDR1 and CDR2 (germline): DFQATT, SNEGSKA (reference sequence). V lost 3 bases, J lost 0 bases, and 7 bases stayed unmatched. This CDR3 has 15 residues. The CDR3: CSASPEGGYQETQYF. The CDR3 bases are TGCAGTGCTAGTCCTGAAGGGGGCTACCAAGAGACCCAGTACTTC.

The rearrangement joins TRBV28 to TRBJ2-1, with unresolved D. Looked up from germline, CDR1 is MDHEN and CDR2 is SYDVKM. CDR3 size: 14 residues. The V end was cut by 3 bases, the J end by 0 bases, with 6 bases between. The CDR3 reads CASSLADSYNEQFF. The DNA of the CDR3 is TGTGCCAGCAGTTTGGCAGACTCCTACAATGAGCAGTTCTTC.

The rearrangement joins TRBV11-2 to TRBJ2-7; TRBD1 aligns across 7 bases. V gave up 5 bases and J gave up 3 bases; unmatched junction bases: 7. CDR3 length equals 14 residues. Germline CDR1 and CDR2: SGHAT and FQNNGV. The CDR3 here is CASSNNQGDYEQYF. The CDR3 coding sequence is TGTGCCAGCAGCAATAACCAGGGGGACTACGAGCAGTACTTC.

V is TRBV11-2 and J is TRBJ2-3; D is possibly TRBD2 (6 bases). The length of the CDR3 is 14 residues. Germline assignment: CDR1 SGHAT and CDR2 FQNNGV. The V end lost 6 bases, the J end lost 3 bases, and 13 bases lay between the germline ends. CDR3: CASRWAGLTDTQYF. The CDR3 coding sequence is TGTGCCAGCAGGTGGGCGGGGTTGACAGATACGCAGTATTTT.

The chain joins TRBV10-3 to TRBJ2-5; TRBD2 is a possible D gene (6 bases). Germline-derived CDR1 and CDR2 are ENHRY and SYGVKD. This CDR3 region has 15 residues. V shed 5 bases and J shed 3 bases, with 16 bases lying between them. The CDR3 DNA is TGTGCCATCAGTCCCGGGGTTAGCGGTAAAGAGACCCAGTACTTC. This encodes CAISPGVSGKETQYF.

The chain has TRBV15 and TRBJ1-4, with D unclear. Trimming took 5 bases from V and 7 from J, leaving 14 bases between them. CDR1 LNHNV and CDR2 YYDKDF come from the germline V gene (reference sequence). The CDR3 contains 14 residues. The CDR3 nucleotides read TGTGCCACCAGCGTCTCAGGTTTTAGTGAAAAACTGTTTTTT. It is translated as CATSVSGFSEKLFF.

About this clone: Other DNA sequences in this sample translate to the same CDR3. This chain connects TRBV3-1 (or the pseudogene TRBV3-2) to TRBJ1-6; D remains unclear. Trimming removed 1 base at V and 7 bases at J, with 8 bases between. The CDR3 runs to 14 residues. Per germline, CDR1 LGHDT and CDR2 YNNKEL (reference sequence). CDR3 residues: CASSQGAWNSPLHF. As DNA, the CDR3 is TGTGCCAGCAGCCAAGGGGCCTGGAATTCACCCCTCCACTTT.

The rearrangement uses TRBV9 and TRBJ2-3; 11 nucleotides line up with TRBD2. The CDR3 has 15 amino acids. The trim removed 5 bases at V and 2 bases at J, leaving 4 bases unmatched. Germline CDR1 reads SGDLS; CDR2 reads YYNGEE. The CDR3 DNA sequence: TGTGCCAGCAGGCATAGCGGGGGGGCCACAGATACGCAGTATTTT. Translation gives CASRHSGGATDTQYF.

The V gene is TRBV3-1 (or the pseudogene TRBV3-2), the J gene TRBJ1-1; 7 nucleotides agree with TRBD1. This CDR3 is 14 amino acids long. Germline V gives CDR1 LGHDT, CDR2 YNNKEL (reference sequence). The ends lost 6 bases at V and 3 bases at J; junction bases unmatched: 7. CDR3 nucleotides: TGTGCCAGCAGTCTACTTGACAGGGACACTGAAGCTTTCTTT. It is translated as CASSLLDRDTEAFF.

This sequence joins TRBV28 and TRBJ2-4; TRBD2 matches at 8 bases. The J segment lost 3 bases and the V segment lost 7 bases, leaving 5 bases of the junction unmatched. CDR1 is MDHEN and CDR2 is SYDVKM in the germline V gene. There are 14 residues in the CDR3. CDR3 nucleotide sequence: TGTGCCAGCACCTCGGGGGGGGACAAAAACATTCAGTACTTC. Protein sequence: CASTSGGDKNIQYF.

The V call is TRBV4-1, the J call TRBJ1-4; weak D call: TRBD1 (6 bases). Between the trimmed V and J ends, which lost 0 bases and 7 bases, there was a span of 15 bases. The CDR3 contains 16 residues. Germline CDR1 MGHRA, CDR2 YSYEKL. DNA of the CDR3: TGCGCCAGCAGCCAAGATCGGGGGGGCTTGAGTGAAAAACTGTTTTTT. It translates to CASSQDRGGLSEKLFF.

This CDR3 reads CASSPRDRVGQPQHF. The CDR3 DNA is TGTGCCAGTAGTCCCAGGGACAGGGTTGGTCAGCCCCAGCATTTT. The chain carries TRBV19 and TRBJ1-5; 9 bases map to TRBD1. The CDR3 is 15 amino acids. In germline, CDR1 is LNHDA, CDR2 SQIVND (reference sequence). The J segment lost 6 bases and the V segment lost 5 bases, leaving 8 bases of the junction unmatched.

The chain carries TRBV3-1 (or the pseudogene TRBV3-2) and TRBJ2-7; D may be TRBD1 (6 bases). The CDR3 has 13 residues. Germline-derived CDR1 and CDR2 are LGHDT and YNNKEL (reference sequence). Trimming stripped 3 bases from V and 2 bases from J, with 8 bases between. The CDR3 region has the DNA TGTGCCAGCAGCCATGGGGGCCCCTACGAGCAGTACTTC. Its protein is CASSHGGPYEQYF.

V is TRBV12-3 or TRBV12-4 and J is TRBJ1-1, with D unresolved. Between the trimmed V and J ends, which lost 8 bases and 7 bases, there was a span of 17 bases. The CDR3 is 13 amino acids. The CDR3 reads CASGRRTDGEAFF. Written as DNA, the CDR3 is TGTGCCAGCGGCAGACGGACTGACGGTGAAGCTTTCTTT.

The chain employs TRBV7-9 and TRBJ1-2; D uncertain. The germline V gene encodes CDR1 SEHNR and CDR2 FQNEAQ (reference sequence). V was clipped by 6 bases and J by 0 bases, with 17 bases between them. The CDR3 sequence is 16 residues long. In nucleotides, the CDR3 is TGTGCCAGCAGTTCCCAAATGACCGACACTAACTATGGCTACACCTTC. This gives the protein CASSSQMTDTNYGYTF.

The gene calls are TRBV27 and TRBJ1-4, with TRBD1 identical over 7 bases. V dropped 3 bases and J dropped 8; count of bases not matched to a gene: 6. This CDR3 region has 14 residues. CDR1 and CDR2 from the germline V gene are MNHEY and SMNVEV (reference sequence). CDR3 sequence (DNA): TGTGCCAGCAGTTTTTCCGGGACAGCAGAAAAACTGTTTTTT. Its translation: CASSFSGTAEKLFF.

The CDR3 DNA is TGCAGCGTCACGACAGGGGGCGTTTGGTTGGGCACAGATACGCAGTATTTT. This translates into CSVTTGGVWLGTDTQYF. The chain carries TRBV29-1 and TRBJ2-3; 10 positions agree with TRBD1. The J segment lost 1 base and the V segment lost 6 bases, leaving 13 bases of the junction unmatched. The CDR3 extends over 17 amino acids. CDR1 SQVTM and CDR2 ANQGSEA come from the germline V gene.

This chain links TRBV5-1 with TRBJ2-7, with D possibly matching TRBD1 (6 bases). Trimming took 2 bases from V and 3 from J, leaving 9 bases between them. The CDR3 is 13 amino acids. Per germline, CDR1 SGHRS and CDR2 YFSETQ. Here the CDR3 DNA reads TGCGCCAGCAGCTTACGGACAGACTACGAGCAGTACTTC. Translated: CASSLRTDYEQYF.

This rearrangement joins TRBV5-1 to TRBJ2-7; weak D call: TRBD1 (6 bases). Trimming cost V 3 bases and J 1 base, with 11 bases left between them. This CDR3 is built from 14 residues. Germline assignment: CDR1 SGHRS and CDR2 YFSETQ. The CDR3 loop is CASSWGPGSYEQYF. CDR3 nucleotides: TGCGCCAGCAGCTGGGGGCCAGGTTCCTACGAGCAGTACTTC.

This chain uses TRBV2 with TRBJ1-6; a possible D gene is TRBD1 (5 bases). Germline V gene sequence: CDR1 SNHLY, CDR2 FYNNEI. This CDR3 contains 15 residues. Trimming removed 7 bases from V and 7 bases from J, with 17 bases in between. The CDR3 region is CASTLDGAGNSPLHF. Written as DNA, the CDR3 is TGTGCCAGCACTTTGGATGGGGCTGGGAATTCACCCCTCCACTTT.

The rearrangement links TRBV7-8 to TRBJ1-2; tentatively, D is TRBD1 (6 bases). The V and J ends lost 1 base and 4 bases respectively, with 13 bases between them. CDR1 is SGHVS, CDR2 FQNEAQ, per germline. This CDR3 has 15 residues. For the CDR3, the DNA is TGTGCCAGCAGCTTAGATCCTACAGGGAGCTATGGCTACACCTTC. Translating it yields CASSLDPTGSYGYTF.

V gene TRBV11-2 combines with J gene TRBJ2-3; D not certain. The CDR3 is 13 amino acids. Germline V gene lookup returns CDR1 SGHAT and CDR2 FQNNGV. Deletions cut 1 base from V and 2 bases from J, with 4 bases between. This CDR3 is CASSLGLTDTQYF. The CDR3 DNA reads TGTGCCAGCAGCTTAGGGCTCACAGATACGCAGTATTTT.

The J gene is TRBJ1-4, the V gene TRBV5-5, with D uncertain. The CDR3 contains 15 residues. Germline values: CDR1 SGHKS, CDR2 YYEKEE (reference sequence). The V end lost 2 bases, the J end lost 8 bases, and 16 bases lay between the germline ends. Written as DNA, the CDR3 is TGTGCCAGCAGCTTTTCGTGGTCCGAAGCCGAAAAACTGTTTTTT. Residues: CASSFSWSEAEKLFF.

The J gene is TRBJ2-3, the V gene TRBV6-4; a weak D match, TRBD1 (7 bases). The CDR3 runs to 15 residues. V dropped 5 bases and J dropped 1 base, with 13 bases sitting between them. Germline CDR1 reads MRHNA; CDR2 reads SNTAGT. CDR3 coding DNA: TGTGCCAGCAGTCCTGCCAGGGGGGGCACAGATACGCAGTATTTT. It yields the protein CASSPARGGTDTQYF.

This clone is a singleton in its sample. The chain uses TRBV30 and TRBJ2-3; the match to TRBD2 covers 8 bases. J lost 1 base, V lost 0 bases, and 3 bases had no gene match. CDR3 size: 15 residues. Germline assignment: CDR1 GTSNPN and CDR2 SVGIG (reference sequence). The CDR3 here is CAWSVRSGGTDTQYF. DNA of the CDR3: TGTGCCTGGAGTGTACGTAGCGGGGGCACAGATACGCAGTATTTT.

The chain combines TRBV30 with TRBJ1-3; tentative D call: TRBD1 (6 bases). The CDR3 sequence is 16 residues long. Germline CDR1 reads GTSNPN; CDR2 reads SVGIG (reference sequence). V was cut by 3 bases and J by 2 bases, with 17 bases left in between. CDR3 DNA: TGTGCCTGGAGCCTTGGGGGTGGGGGCACTGGAAACACCATATATTTT. Protein sequence: CAWSLGGGGTGNTIYF.

The chain recombines TRBV27 with TRBJ2-1; D perhaps matches TRBD1 (7 bases). Per the germline V gene, CDR1 is MNHEY and CDR2 is SMNVEV (reference sequence). This CDR3 is built from 16 residues. V was cut by 6 bases and J by 8 bases, with 23 bases left in between. CDR3 DNA sequence: TGTGCCAGCAGCTTCAATTTCAGGGGGGCTACTTATGAGCAGTTCTTC. Translating it yields CASSFNFRGATYEQFF.

The DNA of the CDR3 is TGTGCCAGCAGCCAAGAAGGCACACAGGGGCACTTTGGCTACACCTTC. Amino acid sequence: CASSQEGTQGHFGYTF. This chain joins TRBV3-1 (or the pseudogene TRBV3-2) and TRBJ1-2; 7 nucleotides align to TRBD1. The CDR3 covers 16 residues. Per germline, CDR1 LGHDT and CDR2 YNNKEL (reference sequence). Trimming at V came to 0 bases and at J to 7 bases, leaving 11 bases not matched to a gene.

This clone was observed a few times. This chain links TRBV5-1 with TRBJ2-2, with D possibly being TRBD1 (5 bases). From germline, CDR1 is SGHRS and CDR2 YFSETQ. Between the trimmed V and J ends, which lost 0 bases and 7 bases, there was a span of 10 bases. This CDR3 is built from 14 residues. CDR3 sequence: CASSLEQGGGELFF. The CDR3, as DNA: TGCGCCAGCAGCTTGGAGCAGGGCGGCGGGGAGCTGTTTTTT.

This clone was picked up a small number of times. The chain couples TRBV30 to TRBJ1-2, with D hard to call. The CDR3 length is 14 residues. The germline CDR1 and CDR2 sequences are GTSNPN and SVGIG (reference sequence). V was trimmed by 0 bases and J by 7 bases, leaving 15 bases between them. The CDR3 loop reads CAWSVEAGFGGYTF. In nucleotides, the CDR3 is TGTGCCTGGAGTGTAGAGGCGGGGTTCGGTGGCTACACCTTC.